This T cell receptor beta chain was documented in a study of blood T cell repertoires in COVID-19. Background on the study: Nucleic acid was either cDNA or gDNA, and it came from T cells, B-cell-depleted T cells, or PBMCs.

Those who participated ranged in age from 18 to 89 years and resided in approximately 26 US areas. Recovered status in Cohort 3 required two negative PCRs, clearance, or symptom resolution. The CDR3 length is 16 residues. V shed 1 base and J 0 bases; nucleotides not matched to a gene: 1. Germline CDR1 reads LGHDT; CDR2 reads YNNKEL (reference sequence). How the authors handled the data: It was from reference gene primer amplification that nucleated cell counts were estimated. Clones were sequenced by immunoSEQ multiplex PCR, and TCRdb holds only the in-frame ones, with some missing. From that table come the V and J calls and clone size; the DNA was used to work out D and trimming. Among some 400,000 clones listed, 75% to 90% were seen once.

Source material: PBMCs or T cells enriched from blood (not recorded which). The source is a man aged 30 to 45 who had recovered from COVID-19. This chain connects TRBV3-1 (or the pseudogene TRBV3-2) to TRBJ1-1; 11 bases fit TRBD1. The DNA of the CDR3 is TGTGCCAGCAGCCAAGGGACAGGGGGCATGAACACTGAAGCTTTCTTT. Translating gives CASSQGTGGMNTEAFF.